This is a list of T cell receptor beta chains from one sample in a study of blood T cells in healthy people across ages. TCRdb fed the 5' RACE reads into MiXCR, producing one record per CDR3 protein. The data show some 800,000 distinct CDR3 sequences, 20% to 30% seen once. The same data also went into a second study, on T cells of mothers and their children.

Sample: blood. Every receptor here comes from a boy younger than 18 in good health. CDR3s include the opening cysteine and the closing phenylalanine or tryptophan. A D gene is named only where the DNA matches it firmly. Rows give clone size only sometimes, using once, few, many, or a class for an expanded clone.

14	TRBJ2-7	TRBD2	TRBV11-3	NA	TGTGCCGGCAGCTTGGGCGGGAGCCCCTACGAGCAGTACTTC	CAGSLGGSPYEQYF
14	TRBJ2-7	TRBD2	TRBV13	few	TGTGCCAGCAGCCGAAGCGAGCGGGGGGGCGAGCAGTACTTC	CASSRSERGGEQYF
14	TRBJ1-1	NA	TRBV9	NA	TGTGCCAGCAGCCCTCTCGTCGGGATCGCTGAAGCTTTCTTT	CASSPLVGIAEAFF
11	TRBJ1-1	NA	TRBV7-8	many	TGTGCCAGCAGCCCTGGGAGTGAAGCTTTCTTT	CASSPGSEAFF
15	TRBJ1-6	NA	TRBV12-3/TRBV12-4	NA	TGTGCCAGCAGTCGAGACCGATCCTTCGGTTCACCCCTCCACTTT	CASSRDRSFGSPLHF
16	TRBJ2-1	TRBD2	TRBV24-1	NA	TGTGCCACCAGTGATAAGCGGGAGAGCTCCTACAATGAGCAGTTCTTC	CATSDKRESSYNEQFF
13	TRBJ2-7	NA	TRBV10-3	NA	TGTGCCATCAGTGAAGAGGGTTCCGCCGAGCAGTACTTC	CAISEEGSAEQYF
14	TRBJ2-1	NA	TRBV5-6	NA	TGTGCCAGCAGCGGGGGTTCTAGCATCCATGAGCAGTTCTTC	CASSGGSSIHEQFF
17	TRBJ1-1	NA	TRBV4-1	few	TGCGCCAGCAGCCCACCAGGAACATTCAGGGCTAACACTGAAGCTTTCTTT	CASSPPGTFRANTEAFF
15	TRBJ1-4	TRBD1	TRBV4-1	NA	TGCGCCAGCAGCCAAGATGGGACAGTTAATGAAAAACTGTTTTTT	CASSQDGTVNEKLFF
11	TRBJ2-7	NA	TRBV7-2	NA	TGTGCCAGCAGCTTAGGACCGCAGCAGTACTTC	CASSLGPQQYF
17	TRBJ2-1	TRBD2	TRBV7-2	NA	TGTGCCAGCAGCTTAGTGGCTAGCGGGAATTCCTACAATGAGCAGTTCTTC	CASSLVASGNSYNEQFF
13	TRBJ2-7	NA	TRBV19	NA	TGTGCCAGTAGTAGGGGACACCGATACGAGCAGTACTTC	CASSRGHRYEQYF
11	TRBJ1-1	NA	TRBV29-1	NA	TGCAGCGGCTACTTTACAGGTGAAGCTTTCTTT	CSGYFTGEAFF
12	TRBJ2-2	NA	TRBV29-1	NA	TGCAGCTTCCGGGCGGGCGCCGGGGAGCTGTTTTTT	CSFRAGAGELFF
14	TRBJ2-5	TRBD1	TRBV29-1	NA	TGCAGCGTTGCCCCCAGGGGGCCGCAAGAGACCCAGTACTTC	CSVAPRGPQETQYF
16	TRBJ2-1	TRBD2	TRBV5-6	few	TGTGCCAGCAGCGTCCAATTTAGCGGGAGGGATAATGAGCAGTTCTTC	CASSVQFSGRDNEQFF
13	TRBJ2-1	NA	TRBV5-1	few	TGCGCCAGCAGCTTTGAAGGGGGCAATGAGCAGTTCTTC	CASSFEGGNEQFF
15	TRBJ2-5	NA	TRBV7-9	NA	TGTGCCAGCAGCTCACAGGGCGCCTCGGTAGAGACCCAGTACTTC	CASSSQGASVETQYF